This T cell receptor (beta chain) was recovered during a study of T cells after yellow fever vaccination. In the study overall: With SMART-Seq v4 Ultra Low Input, the fractions containing low cell numbers were prepared. Whole-study findings and limits: Contaminants from the bulk population, in the form of abundant clonotypes, could be found in FACS-sorted repertoires.

The 5'RACE template-switching step produced TCR cDNA and added a universal primer site and UMIs. TCRdb reprocessed the 5' RACE reads with MiXCR, giving one entry per CDR3 protein. Here the sample spans 200,000 to 300,000 distinct CDR3 sequences, roughly 6.2% being singletons. The CDR3 sequence is 15 residues long. Per the germline V gene, CDR1 is SGHAT and CDR2 is FQNNGV. V lost 3 bases to trimming and J lost 7 bases; unmatched junction nucleotides: 11. Comment on this clonotype: As yet, its antigen is unknown.

This chain uses TRBV11-2 with TRBJ2-7, with 8 bases that match TRBD1. The clonotype comes from a young man who received the YFV17D yellow fever vaccine. The sequences come from CD4+ T cells sorted from PBMCs, collected on the day of the yellow fever booster vaccination. The CDR3 nucleotides are TGTGCCAGCAGCTTGCCCGGGACAGGACTACGTGAGCAGTACTTC. This gives the protein CASSLPGTGLREQYF.